This T cell receptor beta chain was captured by sequencing in a study of T cell repertoires in ileal Crohn's disease. Turning to the study itself: Over 30% were active smokers at surgery; median disease duration was roughly 8 years. Operated complications were stricturing disease (about 60%) and penetrating disease (approximately 39%). Regarding the study as a whole: Endoscopic recurrence occurred in every patient whose clonality exceeded 26.8%. Compared with CD4 T cells, sorted CD8 cells carried more expanded clones.

Time point noted: neoterminal ileum biopsy at postoperative endoscopy, about 6 months after surgery. The table came from immunoSEQ multiplex PCR; TCRdb's copy has only in-frame clones and leaves some out. The sample contains some 16,000 clones, 65% to 80% of which appear only once. The CDR3 is made up of 17 amino acids. Per germline, CDR1 LGHNA and CDR2 YSLEER. The V segment lost 3 bases and the J segment 2 bases; nucleotides outside the gene matches: 11. A remark on this clone: The antigen remains unidentified.

The clonotype was recovered from an adult with Crohn's disease. Sequences were obtained from ileal tissue. This sequence joins TRBV4-3 and TRBJ2-7, with TRBD2 matching over 9 bases. CDR3 DNA sequence: TGCGCCAGCAGCCAGGCTGTGACGCGGGGGGGAGCCTACGAGCAGTACTTC. Encoded protein: CASSQAVTRGGAYEQYF.